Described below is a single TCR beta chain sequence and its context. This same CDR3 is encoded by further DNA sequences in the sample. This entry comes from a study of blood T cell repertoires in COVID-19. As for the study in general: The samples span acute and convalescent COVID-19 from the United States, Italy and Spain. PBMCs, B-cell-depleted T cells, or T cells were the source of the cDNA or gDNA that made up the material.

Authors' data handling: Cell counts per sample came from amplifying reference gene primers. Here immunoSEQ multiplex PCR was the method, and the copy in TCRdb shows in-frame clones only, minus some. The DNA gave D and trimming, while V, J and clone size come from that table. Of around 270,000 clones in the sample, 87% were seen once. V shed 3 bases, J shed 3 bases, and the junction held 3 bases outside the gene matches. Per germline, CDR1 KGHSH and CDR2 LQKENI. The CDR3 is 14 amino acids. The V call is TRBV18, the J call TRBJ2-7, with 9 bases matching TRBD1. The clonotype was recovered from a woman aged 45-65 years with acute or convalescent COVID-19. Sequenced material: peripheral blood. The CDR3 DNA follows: TGTGCCAGCTCACCGGGACAGGGAGACTACGAGCAGTACTTC. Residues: CASSPGQGDYEQYF.